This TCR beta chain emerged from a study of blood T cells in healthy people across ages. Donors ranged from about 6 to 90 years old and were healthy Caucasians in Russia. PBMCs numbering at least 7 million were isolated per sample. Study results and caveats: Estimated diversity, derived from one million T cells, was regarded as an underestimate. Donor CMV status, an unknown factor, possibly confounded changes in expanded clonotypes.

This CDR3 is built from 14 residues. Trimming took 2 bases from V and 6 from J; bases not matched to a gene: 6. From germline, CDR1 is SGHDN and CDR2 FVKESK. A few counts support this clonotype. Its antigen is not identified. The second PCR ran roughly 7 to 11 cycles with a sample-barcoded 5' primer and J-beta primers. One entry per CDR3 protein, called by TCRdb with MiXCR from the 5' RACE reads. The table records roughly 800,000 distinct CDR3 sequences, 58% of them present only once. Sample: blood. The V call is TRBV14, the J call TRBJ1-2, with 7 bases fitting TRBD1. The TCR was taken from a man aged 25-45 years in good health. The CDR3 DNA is TGTGCCAGCAGCCAATTTTTTACAGGGGATGGCTACACCTTC. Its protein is CASSQFFTGDGYTF.